The entry that follows covers one TCR beta chain sequence. Antigen unknown. This entry is derived from a study of cytomegalovirus exposure and HLA in healthy donors. General study points: In a later analysis, V- and J-gene trimming of beta chains associated with a DCLRE1C missense variant, replicated independently.

The PCR was carried out with 60 Vbeta primers and 13 Jbeta primers. The method was immunoSEQ multiplex PCR; TCRdb's version includes in-frame clones alone and lacks a portion of them. The sample totals 140,000 or so clones; its top ten clones hold more than 0.8%. The sequence was obtained from a male donor in good health and CMV-seronegative. Sequences were obtained from PBMCs.

The CDR3, as DNA: TGTGCCAGCAGTGAAAGGTGGCTAGACCTCCAAGAGACCCAGTACTTC. Amino acid sequence: CASSERWLDLQETQYF. The J gene is TRBJ2-5, the V gene TRBV6-1; no reliable D call. Germline V gene lookup returns CDR1 MNHNS and CDR2 SASEGT. The CDR3 runs to 16 residues. V gave up 2 bases and J gave up 1 base, with 14 bases separating them.